The rows below give T cell receptor beta chains drawn from one sample of a study of response to subunit inactivated influenza vaccine. TCRdb reanalysed the RT-PCR reads using MiXCR and keeps one entry per CDR3 protein. The sample includes roughly 500,000 distinct CDR3 sequences, 15% to 20% of them seen just once. The sample here was CD4+ T cells sorted from PBMCs, taken around 25 months after vaccination. Receptors were obtained from a man between 45 and 75 years old who received an inactivated influenza vaccine. Each CDR3 is given with its conserved first and last residue. A D gene is named only where the DNA matches it firmly. Rows give clone size only sometimes, using once, few, many, or a class for an expanded clone.

clone size,V gene,J gene,D gene,CDR3 protein,CDR3 DNA
few,TRBV5-1,TRBJ2-1,-,CASSLYPSASSYNEQFF,TGCGCCAGCAGCTTGTATCCTAGCGCTAGCTCCTACAATGAGCAGTTCTTC
few,TRBV25-1,TRBJ1-1,-,CASSEWGRAITEAFF,TGTGCCAGCAGTGAATGGGGCAGGGCTATCACTGAAGCTTTCTTT
-,TRBV5-1,TRBJ2-7,-,CASSQNGGQYYEQYF,TGCGCCAGCAGCCAGAATGGGGGGCAATACTACGAGCAGTACTTC
few,TRBV10-2,TRBJ1-1,-,CASSDSGGNTEAFF,TGCGCCAGCAGTGATTCAGGCGGGAACACTGAAGCTTTCTTT
-,TRBV7-2,TRBJ1-5,TRBD1,CASSSVAGGAQHF,TGTGCCAGCAGCTCAGTGGCAGGGGGTGCCCAGCATTTT
few,TRBV12-3/TRBV12-4,TRBJ2-5,TRBD2,CASSFKAGAETQYF,TGTGCCAGCAGTTTCAAGGCGGGAGCAGAGACCCAGTACTTC
-,TRBV7-6,TRBJ2-2,-,CASSLEAATSNTGELFF,TGTGCCAGCAGCTTAGAGGCGGCTACCTCGAACACCGGGGAGCTGTTTTTT
many,TRBV7-2,TRBJ2-7,TRBD1,CASSLVVGQGSKQYF,TGTGCCAGCAGCTTAGTTGTGGGACAGGGTTCCAAGCAGTACTTC
many,TRBV7-2,TRBJ1-1,TRBD1,CASSYSPQGVNTEAFF,TGTGCCAGCAGCTACTCGCCGCAGGGGGTAAACACTGAAGCTTTCTTT
-,TRBV7-9,TRBJ2-5,TRBD1,CASSWDRGFQETQYF,TGTGCCAGCAGCTGGGACAGGGGTTTCCAAGAGACCCAGTACTTC
-,TRBV7-3,TRBJ2-1,TRBD2,CASSPPSGMWREGLANEQFF,TGTGCCAGCAGCCCCCCCTCTGGTATGTGGCGGGAGGGCCTGGCCAATGAGCAGTTCTTC
few,TRBV27,TRBJ2-1,-,CASSLDSISYNEQFF,TGTGCCAGCAGTCTAGATAGCATATCCTACAATGAGCAGTTCTTC
once,TRBV19,TRBJ2-1,TRBD1,CASSDRDLTWDEQFF,TGTGCCAGTAGCGACAGGGACCTGACCTGGGATGAGCAGTTCTTC
few,TRBV10-2,TRBJ1-2,TRBD1,CASSESDRVGASGYTF,TGCGCCAGCAGTGAGTCGGACAGGGTCGGAGCGAGCGGCTACACCTTC
few,TRBV2,TRBJ2-3,-,CASSDRGRPDTQYF,TGTGCCAGCAGTGATCGGGGCAGACCAGATACGCAGTATTTT
many,TRBV29-1,TRBJ1-5,-,CSVVPGDINQPQHF,TGCAGCGTTGTCCCAGGGGATATCAATCAGCCCCAGCATTTT
-,TRBV9,TRBJ1-6,TRBD1,CASSVDPTGGNSPLHF,TGTGCCAGCAGCGTAGATCCGACAGGGGGAAATTCACCCCTCCACTTT
few,TRBV28,TRBJ1-5,TRBD1,CASSDRQGAREPQHF,TGTGCCAGCAGCGATCGACAGGGGGCCCGTGAGCCCCAGCATTTT
few,TRBV6-2/TRBV6-3,TRBJ1-6,-,CASRRRAVSPLHF,TGTGCCAGCAGGCGACGGGCGGTATCACCCCTCCACTTT
-,TRBV18,TRBJ2-2,-,CASPRGETNTGELFF,TGTGCCAGCCCTAGGGGAGAGACGAACACCGGGGAGCTGTTTTTT
few,TRBV27,TRBJ2-1,TRBD2,CASSPRTSWGDEQFF,TGTGCCAGCAGTCCCAGGACTAGTTGGGGCGATGAGCAGTTCTTC
-,TRBV6-5,TRBJ2-5,-,CASSQGEETQYF,TGTGCCAGCAGTCAGGGCGAAGAGACCCAGTACTTC
-,TRBV20-1,TRBJ1-5,-,CSAALEQPQHF,TGCAGTGCTGCCCTGGAACAGCCCCAGCATTTT
-,TRBV2,TRBJ1-4,TRBD1,CASSAVGQGNEKLFF,TGTGCCAGCAGTGCTGTGGGACAGGGGAATGAAAAACTGTTTTTT
many,TRBV5-1,TRBJ1-1,-,CASSWNSLNTEAFF,TGCGCCAGCAGCTGGAACAGCCTAAACACTGAAGCTTTCTTT
-,TRBV4-3,TRBJ2-1,TRBD2,CASSGGLAVNNEQFF,TGCGCCAGCAGCGGAGGACTAGCGGTAAACAATGAGCAGTTCTTC
-,TRBV20-1,TRBJ2-7,TRBD2,CSSQGGPGEQYF,TGCAGTTCCCAGGGAGGGCCCGGGGAGCAGTACTTC
-,TRBV7-9,TRBJ2-7,-,CASRSGTSYEQYF,TGTGCCAGCAGAAGCGGTACCTCCTACGAGCAGTACTTC
-,TRBV9,TRBJ2-2,-,CASSVVGNTGELFF,TGTGCCAGCAGCGTAGTTGGCAACACCGGGGAGCTGTTTTTT
-,TRBV6-6,TRBJ2-4,-,CASTTGRKDIQYF,TGTGCCAGCACCACAGGGAGGAAGGACATTCAGTACTTC
-,TRBV20-1,TRBJ2-3,-,CSASSRASTDTQYF,TGCAGTGCTAGTTCTCGGGCAAGCACAGATACGCAGTATTTT
-,TRBV28,TRBJ1-2,TRBD1,CASSQGQAYYGYTF,TGTGCCAGCAGCCAAGGACAGGCCTACTATGGCTACACCTTC
-,TRBV20-1,TRBJ2-1,-,CSARVRQPYNEQFF,TGCAGTGCTAGGGTCCGACAGCCGTACAATGAGCAGTTCTTC
few,TRBV29-1,TRBJ2-3,-,CSVSSSTDTQYF,TGCAGCGTGAGTTCAAGCACAGATACGCAGTATTTT
few,TRBV7-2,TRBJ2-5,-,CASSLTVNPRETQYF,TGTGCCAGCAGCTTAACCGTCAACCCCCGGGAGACCCAGTACTTC
-,TRBV5-1,TRBJ2-5,-,CASSFGRGLQETQYF,TGCGCCAGCAGCTTCGGCAGGGGTTTGCAAGAGACCCAGTACTTC
-,TRBV15,TRBJ2-2,-,CATSRDGWEAEYTGELFF,TGTGCCACCAGCAGAGATGGGTGGGAGGCCGAGTACACCGGGGAGCTGTTTTTT
-,TRBV7-2,TRBJ1-5,-,CASRRGLNQPQHF,TGTGCCAGCAGGCGGGGGTTGAATCAGCCCCAGCATTTT
many,TRBV29-1,TRBJ2-1,-,CSVVGGRSYNEQFF,TGCAGCGTTGTAGGGGGACGCTCCTACAATGAGCAGTTCTTC
few,TRBV7-9,TRBJ2-7,-,CASETADYEQYF,TGTGCCAGTGAGACCGCAGACTACGAGCAGTACTTC
-,TRBV12-3/TRBV12-4,TRBJ1-1,-,CASSSRRLTGNTEAFF,TGTGCCAGCAGTTCTCGCCGACTCACAGGCAACACTGAAGCTTTCTTT
few,TRBV28,TRBJ2-7,-,CASSLGGAYFYEQYF,TGTGCCAGCAGTTTAGGGGGGGCATATTTCTACGAGCAGTACTTC
-,TRBV29-1,TRBJ2-1,-,CSVGPVKGYNEQFF,TGCAGCGTTGGGCCCGTAAAGGGATACAATGAGCAGTTCTTC
-,TRBV7-6,TRBJ1-5,-,CASSRTANSNQPQHF,TGTGCCAGCAGCCGGACAGCAAATAGCAATCAGCCCCAGCATTTT
many,TRBV6-5,TRBJ2-1,-,CASSYTGGSYNEQFF,TGTGCCAGCAGTTACACCGGGGGCTCCTACAATGAGCAGTTCTTC
few,TRBV12-3/TRBV12-4,TRBJ1-2,-,CASRATDYGYTF,TGTGCCAGCAGGGCGACGGACTATGGCTACACCTTC
-,TRBV7-2,TRBJ1-5,TRBD1,CASSLELSGGQPQHF,TGTGCCAGCAGCTTAGAGCTGTCAGGGGGCCAGCCCCAGCATTTT
few,TRBV28,TRBJ1-2,TRBD1,CASSLHTTGVYGYTF,TGTGCCAGCAGTTTACATACCACAGGGGTCTATGGCTACACCTTC
-,TRBV28,TRBJ2-7,TRBD1,CASREAGQGRHEQYF,TGTGCCAGCAGGGAGGCGGGACAGGGACGCCACGAGCAGTACTTC
few,TRBV6-2/TRBV6-3,TRBJ2-5,-,CASSWGFRETQYF,TGTGCCAGCAGTTGGGGGTTTCGAGAGACCCAGTACTTC
-,TRBV12-3/TRBV12-4,TRBJ2-1,-,CASSPLLRPGARNEQFF,TGTGCCAGCAGTCCCCTGTTACGGCCGGGGGCGAGGAATGAGCAGTTCTTC
few,TRBV5-6,TRBJ2-6,TRBD1,CASRKQGRGANVLTF,TGTGCCAGCAGAAAACAGGGGCGAGGGGCCAACGTCCTGACTTTC
few,TRBV9,TRBJ2-2,TRBD1,CASTSGQGLRNTGELFF,TGTGCCAGCACCTCCGGACAGGGGTTGAGGAACACCGGGGAGCTGTTTTTT
-,TRBV5-1,TRBJ1-4,-,CASSSLEGPSTNEKLFF,TGCGCCAGCAGTTCCCTGGAGGGCCCCTCAACTAATGAAAAACTGTTTTTT
many,TRBV7-9,TRBJ1-1,TRBD1,CASSPQQGENTEAFF,TGTGCCAGCAGCCCTCAACAGGGGGAGAACACTGAAGCTTTCTTT
once,TRBV5-5,TRBJ1-1,-,CASRQYTRVENTEAFF,TGTGCCAGCAGGCAATACACCAGGGTGGAGAACACTGAAGCTTTCTTT
-,TRBV12-3/TRBV12-4,TRBJ2-3,TRBD2,CASRGTSPDTQYF,TGTGCCAGCAGGGGGACTAGCCCAGATACGCAGTATTTT
-,TRBV11-2,TRBJ1-1,-,CASSLVYTEAFF,TGTGCCAGCAGCTTAGTTTACACTGAAGCTTTCTTT
-,TRBV7-2,TRBJ2-1,-,CASLRPDGYNEQFF,TGTGCCAGCCTCCGGCCGGACGGGTACAATGAGCAGTTCTTC
-,TRBV10-3,TRBJ2-4,TRBD1,CAISAWDRESLAKNIQYF,TGTGCCATCAGTGCCTGGGACAGGGAGTCTTTAGCCAAAAACATTCAGTACTTC